The 13 T cell receptor beta chains below were found in one sample sequenced in a study of T-cell reconstitution after alpha-beta-depleted transplantation in children. Library preparation (for TCRbeta) was performed with unique molecular identifiers. TCRdb re-called the PCR reads through MiXCR, storing one row per CDR3 protein. The repertoire holds fewer than 550,000 distinct CDR3 sequences, with over 9.5% as singletons. Sequenced here: PBMCs, mostly from graft donor cells, sampled 180 days after TCRalphabeta/CD19-depleted stem cell transplant. Receptors were obtained from a female patient aged 2-15 years who had a stem cell transplant for aplastic anemia, so the T cells may come from the graft donor.

The J gene is TRBJ1-2, the V gene TRBV7-2; D ambiguous. The CDR3 runs 14 residues. V was cut by 6 bases and J by 4 bases, with 15 bases left in between. Germline values: CDR1 SGHTA, CDR2 FQGNSA. In DNA, the CDR3 is TGTGCCAGCAGTAGCAGGCTTCCCGGCTATGGCTACACCTTC. Amino acids: CASSSRLPGYGYTF.

With respect to this clonotype: One end of the junction does not line up with germline, which may come from a read error. The chain is built from TRBV11-2 and TRBJ1-3, with 8 bases matching TRBD1. In germline, CDR1 is SGHAT, CDR2 FQNNGV. The CDR3 consists of 18 residues. CDR3 DNA sequence: TGTGCCAGCAGCTCCATTATGCCGACAGGGGTGGGAGGAAACACTATATATTTT. This sequence encodes CASSSIMPTGVGGNTIYF.

This clonotype was observed a few times. The chain employs TRBV28 and TRBJ1-4; D is unclear. The CDR3 loop spans 17 amino acids. Germline V lookup: CDR1 MDHEN, CDR2 SYDVKM. The V and J ends lost 5 bases and 0 bases respectively, with 16 bases between them. The CDR3 DNA is TGTGCCAGCAGTCTCATTCCCAGCGGGGCAACTAATGAAAAACTGTTTTTT. Amino acids: CASSLIPSGATNEKLFF.

V and J are TRBV27 and TRBJ1-4; possible D gene TRBD1, 5 bases. This CDR3 has 18 residues. Germline-derived CDR1 and CDR2 are MNHEY and SMNVEV (reference sequence). V was shortened by 1 base and J by 0 bases, with 15 bases between the two germline ends. The CDR3 coding sequence is TGTGCCAGCAGTTTATTAACTCCAAGGGGCGCAACTAATGAAAAACTGTTTTTT. Protein sequence: CASSLLTPRGATNEKLFF.

There are a few counts of this clonotype. This chain uses TRBV7-8 with TRBJ1-1; TRBD1 matches 8 bases. From germline, CDR1 is SGHVS and CDR2 FQNEAQ. V lost 0 bases and J lost 0; bases outside the gene matches: 9. The CDR3 contains 18 residues. In nucleotides, the CDR3 is TGTGCCAGCAGCTTAGCGCCCTACGGACAGGGAGTGAACACTGAAGCTTTCTTT. Protein: CASSLAPYGQGVNTEAFF. Complete variable domain (other parts from reference TRBV7-8 and TRBJ1-1): GAGVSQSPRYKVAKRGQDVALRCDPISGHVSLFWYQQALGQGPEFLTYFQNEAQLDKSGLPSDRFFAERPEGSVSTLKIQRTQQEDSAVYLCASSLAPYGQGVNTEAFFGQGTRLTVV.

This clonotype has at least ten counts. V and J are TRBV28 and TRBJ1-4; D might be TRBD1 (5 bases). The CDR3 has 13 amino acids. Trimming removed 3 bases at V and 8 bases at J, with 10 bases between. The germline V gene has CDR1 MDHEN and CDR2 SYDVKM. The CDR3 spells CASSFGTGEKLFF. As DNA, the CDR3 is TGTGCCAGCAGTTTTGGGACGGGCGAAAAACTGTTTTTT.

This clonotype came up a few times. This sequence may be a read error, since a much larger clone differs from it by one base. The CDR3 nucleotides are TGTGCCATCAGGACTAGCGGGAGCACAGATACGCAGTATTTT. Translated: CAIRTSGSTDTQYF. The J gene is TRBJ2-3, the V gene TRBV10-3, with TRBD2 matching 10 bases. This CDR3 is 14 amino acids long. The J segment lost 0 bases and the V segment lost 6 bases, leaving 0 bases of the junction unmatched. CDR1 is ENHRY and CDR2 is SYGVKD in the germline V gene.

V usage is TRBV19 and J usage is TRBJ2-3, with D unclear. The CDR3 is made up of 14 amino acids. Looked up from germline, CDR1 is LNHDA and CDR2 is SQIVND (reference sequence). V lost 4 bases, J lost 2 bases, and 10 bases lay in between. The CDR3 DNA follows: TGTGCCAGTAGTACTTGGGGATACACAGATACGCAGTATTTT. Translation gives CASSTWGYTDTQYF.

V gene TRBV12-3 or TRBV12-4 combines with J gene TRBJ2-5; no clear D gene. This CDR3 is 14 amino acids long. Trimming shortened V by 5 bases and J by 0 bases, and 10 bases separated the two germline ends. The CDR3 sequence: CASSPPRYQETQYF. The CDR3 DNA reads TGTGCCAGCAGTCCCCCCCGCTACCAAGAGACCCAGTACTTC.

The V and J genes are TRBV12-3 or TRBV12-4 and TRBJ1-5; a weak D match, TRBD1 (5 bases). Trimming stripped 6 bases from V and 0 bases from J, with 18 bases between. CDR3 length: 17 amino acids. CDR3 region: CASSLFALTASNQPQHF. In DNA, the CDR3 is TGTGCCAGCAGCCTTTTCGCGCTGACAGCTAGCAATCAGCCCCAGCATTTT.

This clonotype has more than one count but fewer than ten. In nucleotides, the CDR3 is TGTGCCAGCAGTAGTAGCGGGAGGGCCGTCTACGAGCAGTACGTC. Translating it yields CASSSSGRAVYEQYV. The chain uses TRBV6-1 and TRBJ2-7; 11 nucleotides align to TRBD2. V dropped 5 bases and J dropped 3; count of bases not matched to a gene: 6. The CDR3 totals 15 residues. The germline gives CDR1 MNHNS, CDR2 SASEGT.

A few counts support this clonotype. The germline gene is not matched at one end of the junction; a read error may be the cause. The CDR3 is CACRLAGGRTDTQYF. Here the CDR3 DNA reads TGTGCCTGCAGACTAGCGGGAGGGCGCACAGATACGCAGTATTTT. This chain uses TRBV6-1 with TRBJ2-3, with 14 bases identical to TRBD2. The germline V gene has CDR1 MNHNS and CDR2 SASEGT. The CDR3 has 15 residues.

This clonotype was seen ten or more times. J is TRBJ2-7 and V is TRBV20-1; D is ambiguous. This CDR3 contains 13 residues. Germline CDR1 reads DFQATT; CDR2 reads SNEGSKA (reference sequence). V was trimmed by 6 bases and J by 3 bases, leaving 15 bases between them. The CDR3 spells CSAPLRPHYEQYF. For the CDR3, the DNA is TGCAGTGCCCCACTCCGGCCGCACTACGAGCAGTACTTC.